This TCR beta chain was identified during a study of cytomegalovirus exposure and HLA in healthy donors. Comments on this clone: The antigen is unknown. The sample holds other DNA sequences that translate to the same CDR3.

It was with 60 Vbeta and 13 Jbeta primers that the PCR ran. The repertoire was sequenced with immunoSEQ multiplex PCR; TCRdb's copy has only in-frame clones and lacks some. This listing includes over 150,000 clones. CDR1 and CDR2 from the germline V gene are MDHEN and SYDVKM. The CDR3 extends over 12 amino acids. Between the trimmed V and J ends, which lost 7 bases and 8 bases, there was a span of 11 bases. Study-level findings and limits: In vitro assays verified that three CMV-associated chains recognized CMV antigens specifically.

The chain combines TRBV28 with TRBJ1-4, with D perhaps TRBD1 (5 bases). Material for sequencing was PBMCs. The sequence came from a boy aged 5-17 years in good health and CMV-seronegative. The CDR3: CASTQGREKLFF. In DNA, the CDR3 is TGTGCCAGCACCCAGGGTAGGGAAAAACTGTTTTTT.